Sequencing of this T cell receptor beta chain was carried out in a study of response to subunit inactivated influenza vaccine. Whole-study results and caveats: New T cells are recruited in small numbers by each seasonal influenza vaccination, according to the authors' suggestion.

Using its own MiXCR run on the RT-PCR reads, TCRdb lists one record per CDR3 protein. The sample has about 540,000 distinct CDR3 sequences; 12% to 15% are singletons. On this clonotype itself: The antigen remains unidentified.

This CDR3 has 16 residues. J was trimmed by 7 bases and V by 3 bases; bases with no gene match: 11. The J gene is TRBJ2-2, the V gene TRBV12-3 or TRBV12-4, with 7 nucleotides matching TRBD2. This receptor was obtained from a man aged 50 to 60 who received an inactivated influenza vaccine. The material sequenced was PBMCs from blood, taken 11 to 12 days after vaccination. The CDR3 region is CASSFRPSGGFGELFF. CDR3 sequence (DNA): TGTGCCAGCAGTTTTCGTCCTAGCGGCGGATTCGGGGAGCTGTTTTTT.